Following are 16 T cell receptor beta chains from one sample sequenced in a study of a mutant IDH1 vaccine in newly diagnosed glioma (dated by TCRdb to the early 2020s). Read against the paper, the sample's time point label means: week 11, during vaccination. Each vaccine dose was 300 ug of a 20-mer mutant IDH1 peptide in Montanide, given subcutaneously with topical imiquimod. Which antigens these TCRs recognize remains unknown. Library creation used the immunoSEQ multiplex PCR assay. Imported from immuneACCESS, the table was reduced by TCRdb to in-frame sequences with V and J called. These copies leave out some clones; in studies compared against another copy, an unresolved V gene accounts for under half, and the cause of the remainder is not known. This sample lists 57,000 or so clones; approximately 80% were detected once. The ten top clones hold 3% to 4% of the sample. Sample: PBMCs, taken from a glioma patient whose treatment included an IDH1 peptide vaccine. These receptors were collected from a man in his thirties or forties with glioma.

As DNA, the CDR3 is TGTGCCAGCACCCAGGGCGGGAGTGGGGATACGCAGTATTTT. Translation: CASTQGGSGDTQYF. This chain uses TRBV9 with TRBJ2-3, with 7 nucleotides matching TRBD2. This CDR3 comprises 14 residues. CDR1 and CDR2 from the germline V gene are SGDLS and YYNGEE. Trimming removed 6 bases from V and 6 bases from J; junction bases left unmatched: 10.

The chain carries TRBV6-5 and TRBJ2-2, with 8 bases that match TRBD1. Germline V CDR1 and CDR2: MNHEY, SVGAGI. This CDR3 contains 14 residues. The trim removed 6 bases at V and 7 bases at J, leaving 7 bases unmatched. The CDR3 spells CASSYGTGVGELFF. CDR3 coding DNA: TGTGCCAGCAGCTACGGGACAGGTGTCGGGGAGCTGTTTTTT.

This rearrangement joins TRBV7-2 to TRBJ2-5; D perhaps matches TRBD1 (6 bases). Trimming took off 5 bases at V and 5 bases at J, with 18 bases between the two ends. This CDR3 is 15 amino acids long. Germline assignment: CDR1 SGHTA and CDR2 FQGNSA. CDR3 region: CASSRTTGQGETQYF. The CDR3 DNA sequence: TGTGCCAGCAGCCGAACGACAGGTCAGGGGGAGACCCAGTACTTC.

This clone has just one count. The CDR3 loop reads CASGVTGDYGETQYF. The CDR3 DNA is TGCGCCAGTGGAGTCACAGGGGATTATGGGGAGACCCAGTACTTC. The V gene is TRBV5-1, the J gene TRBJ2-5; 7 bases fit TRBD1. The CDR3 consists of 15 residues. Trimming took 8 bases from V and 5 from J; bases not matched to a gene: 15. Germline CDR1 SGHRS, CDR2 YFSETQ.

The chain joins TRBV5-6 to TRBJ2-5; D may match TRBD1 or TRBD2 (5 bases each). The V gene lost 1 base and the J gene lost 1 base, with 11 bases spanning the gap. The germline CDR1 and CDR2 sequences are SGHDT and YYEEEE. This CDR3 has 15 amino acids. Here the CDR3 DNA reads TGTGCCAGCAGCTTGATGGGACGAGTCCAAGAGACCCAGTACTTC. Residues: CASSLMGRVQETQYF.

The rearrangement uses TRBV9 and TRBJ1-1, with TRBD1 identical over 8 bases. CDR3 size: 12 residues. V was pared by 4 bases and J by 8 bases, with 4 bases of the junction left unmatched. Germline-derived CDR1 and CDR2 are SGDLS and YYNGEE. CDR3 sequence (DNA): TGTGCCAGCAGCCCCCGACAGGGGGAAGCTTTCTTT. Encoded protein: CASSPRQGEAFF.

This clone was found once. J is TRBJ2-3 and V is TRBV7-2; D not certain. V lost 1 base and J 5 bases, leaving 10 bases between the germline ends. The CDR3 covers 14 residues. In germline, CDR1 is SGHTA, CDR2 FQGNSA. The CDR3 is CASSLEFSQDTQYF. The DNA of the CDR3 is TGTGCCAGCAGCTTAGAATTCTCACAAGATACGCAGTATTTT.

This clone has just a few counts. This CDR3 is also generated by other DNA sequences in the sample. V gene TRBV5-8 combines with J gene TRBJ2-7; D uncertain. Germline V gene sequence: CDR1 SGHTS, CDR2 YDEGEE. Trimming left V 0 bases short and J 0 bases short, with 7 bases between. The CDR3 covers 14 residues. The CDR3 loop reads CASSLVGLSYEQYF. The CDR3 DNA reads as TGTGCCAGCAGCTTGGTGGGCCTCTCCTACGAGCAGTACTTC.

The genes are TRBV19 and TRBJ1-4; 8 bases fit TRBD1. The CDR3 runs to 15 residues. Trimming removed 9 bases from V and 6 bases from J; junction bases left unmatched: 12. In germline, CDR1 is LNHDA, CDR2 SQIVND (reference sequence). CDR3 protein: CASKDRGTAHEKLFF. The CDR3 nucleotides read TGTGCCAGCAAAGACAGGGGAACTGCCCATGAAAAACTGTTTTTT.

The chain combines TRBV7-2 with TRBJ2-7; 7 bases fit TRBD1. The CDR3 runs 14 residues. Germline assignment: CDR1 SGHTA and CDR2 FQGNSA. V was clipped by 5 bases and J by 7 bases; unmatched bases: 11. The CDR3 region has the DNA TGTGCCAGCAGCCTATCCCCGGGACAGCCTGAGCAGTACTTC. It translates to CASSLSPGQPEQYF.

The rearrangement uses TRBV5-5 and TRBJ2-7; the D is unclear. The CDR3 consists of 12 residues. V lost 4 bases and J lost 3, with 8 bases in between. Germline-derived CDR1 and CDR2 are SGHKS and YYEKEE (reference sequence). In DNA form, the CDR3 reads TGTGCCAGCAGCCCCCAACTCTACGAGCAGTACTTC. The encoded protein is CASSPQLYEQYF.

This chain connects TRBV5-4 to TRBJ1-3; D is uncertain. The CDR3 is 14 residues long. The V end lost 2 bases, the J end lost 0 bases, and 6 bases lay between the germline ends. CDR1 is SGHNT and CDR2 is YYREEE in the germline V gene (reference sequence). The CDR3, as DNA: TGTGCCAGCAGCTTCCCCCTCTCTGGAAACACCATATATTTT. This gives the protein CASSFPLSGNTIYF.

The rearrangement uses TRBV7-2 and TRBJ2-5; no definite D call. The ends were cut back, 3 bases at V and 3 bases at J, with 8 bases in the middle. The CDR3 runs 13 residues. Germline lookup yields CDR1 SGHTA and CDR2 FQGNSA. This chain's CDR3 is CASSFRLEETQYF. CDR3 DNA sequence: TGTGCCAGCAGCTTCCGTTTGGAAGAGACCCAGTACTTC.

The chain recombines TRBV4-3 with TRBJ2-7, with a weak D call TRBD1 (5 bases). Trimming left V 4 bases short and J 3 bases short, with 13 bases between. Germline V gene lookup returns CDR1 LGHNA and CDR2 YSLEER. This CDR3 has 14 amino acids. The CDR3 nucleotides read TGCGCCAGCAGCCGCCAGACAGACCGCTACGAGCAGTACTTC. Translation gives CASSRQTDRYEQYF.

This chain links TRBV27 with TRBJ1-2, with 7 bases identical to TRBD1. The CDR3 covers 16 residues. V gave up 0 bases and J gave up 3 bases; unmatched junction bases: 7. Germline lookup yields CDR1 MNHEY and CDR2 SMNVEV (reference sequence). CDR3 in amino acids: CASSLSSRGGYYGYTF. In nucleotides, the CDR3 is TGTGCCAGCAGTTTATCGTCCAGGGGGGGGTACTATGGCTACACCTTC.

The chain combines TRBV30 with TRBJ1-1, with D unresolved. V was shortened by 1 base and J by 5 bases, with 11 bases between the two germline ends. Germline assignment: CDR1 GTSNPN and CDR2 SVGIG (reference sequence). CDR3 length: 13 amino acids. Here the CDR3 DNA reads TGTGCCTGGAGTGGCAGCGGAGGTACTGAAGCTTTCTTT. Translation gives CAWSGSGGTEAFF. The full variable domain, with the rest looked up from reference TRBV30 and TRBJ1-1, is SQTIHQWPATLVQPVGSPLSLECTVEGTSNPNLYWYRQAAGRGLQLLFYSVGIGQISSEVPQNLSASRPQDRQFILSSKKLLLSDSGFYLCAWSGSGGTEAFFGQGTRLTVV.